These T cell receptor beta chains were read from a single sample in a study of blood T cell repertoires in COVID-19. TCRdb keeps only in-frame clones here, not all; method: immunoSEQ multiplex PCR. The sample records fewer than 100,000 clones, about 87% being singletons. Sequenced sample: peripheral blood. These receptors all come from a human donor in a cohort sampled during active COVID-19. The CDR3 runs from the conserved cysteine through the conserved F or W. Each record gives: D gene, V gene, CDR3 length, J gene, clone size, CDR3 DNA, CDR3 protein. The D gene is left open where the match is weak. Clone sizes are given selectively: once, few, many, or a class where the clone is expanded.

>.|TRBV27|16|TRBJ2-5|.
TGTGCCAGCAGTCGATACCCCCTACGGGAGATTGAGACCCAGTACTTC
CASSRYPLREIETQYF
>TRBD2|TRBV4-1|15|TRBJ2-7|.
TGCGCCAGCAGCCAAGTTGCGACTAGCGGGACAGAGCAGTACTTC
CASSQVATSGTEQYF
>TRBD2|TRBV7-3|15|TRBJ2-1|.
TGTGCCAGCAGCTTAAATAGCGGGGGTTTCAATGAGCAGTTCTTC
CASSLNSGGFNEQFF
>.|TRBV5-4|13|TRBJ2-1|.
TGTGCCAGCAGCTTGGCCAGGGGCCATGAGCAGTTCTTC
CASSLARGHEQFF
>.|TRBV12-5|16|TRBJ1-4|.
TGTGCTAGTGGTTTGGTGATCCGGGAGTCTAATGAAAAACTGTTTTTT
CASGLVIRESNEKLFF
>.|TRBV19|15|TRBJ1-4|.
TGTGCCAGTAGTATCCGGACGGGAGTTAATGAAAAACTGTTTTTT
CASSIRTGVNEKLFF
>TRBD2|TRBV9|17|TRBJ2-7|.
TGTGCCAGCAGCGTAGGGGGACTAGACGGCTTCCCCTACGAGCAGTACTTC
CASSVGGLDGFPYEQYF
>TRBD2|TRBV10-1|16|TRBJ2-7|.
TGCGCCAGCAGTCCGATGGCAGCGGGAGTCTTCTACGAGCAGTACTTC
CASSPMAAGVFYEQYF
>.|TRBV5-8|15|TRBJ1-4|.
TGTGCCAGCAGCTTGGTCCAACGGTACCCTGAAAAACTGTTTTTT
CASSLVQRYPEKLFF
>TRBD1|TRBV5-1|16|TRBJ1-2|.
TGCGCCAGCAGCTCTCCCCTGGGACAGCTCTACTATGGCTACACCTTC
CASSSPLGQLYYGYTF
>.|TRBV7-9|13|TRBJ1-1|.
TGTGCCAGCTCCGAAACGGGGAGCACTGAAGCTTTCTTT
CASSETGSTEAFF
>.|TRBV30|14|TRBJ2-2|once
TGTGCCTGGAGCCACCCGGTGAACACCGGGGAGCTGTTTTTT
CAWSHPVNTGELFF
>.|TRBV19|16|TRBJ1-1|.
TGTGCCAGTAGTAAACCCAGACAGGCGTTGAACACTGAAGCTTTCTTT
CASSKPRQALNTEAFF
>.|TRBV3-1/TRBV3-2|15|TRBJ1-2|.
TGTGCCAGCAGCCAAGATCTTGCCGGTTGGAGTGGCTACACCTTC
CASSQDLAGWSGYTF
>.|TRBV12-3/TRBV12-4|13|TRBJ2-2|.
TGTGCCAGCAGGAGAGCGGTTACCGGGGAGCTGTTTTTT
CASRRAVTGELFF
>TRBD1|TRBV3-1/TRBV3-2|14|TRBJ1-3|.
TGTGCCAGCAGCCCGACAGGGGGAGGAAACACCATATATTTT
CASSPTGGGNTIYF
>TRBD2|TRBV5-4|18|TRBJ2-1|.
TGTGCCAGCAGCTTGGCCGTGGCTAGCGGGAGTCCCTACAATGAGCAGTTCTTC
CASSLAVASGSPYNEQFF
>TRBD1|TRBV2|14|TRBJ1-1|.
TGTGCCAGCAGCCCAGGGGGCTTGAACACTGAAGCTTTCTTT
CASSPGGLNTEAFF
>.|TRBV4-1|14|TRBJ1-2|.
TGCGCCAGCAGCCAAGATGCGACTTCCTATGGCTACACCTTC
CASSQDATSYGYTF
>TRBD1|TRBV28|15|TRBJ2-7|.
TGTGCCAGCAGTCCGTGGGGACAGGGGGTCGGCGAGCAGTACTTC
CASSPWGQGVGEQYF
>.|TRBV20-1|15|TRBJ2-3|.
TGCAGTGCTAGTGGCGGGGAGAAACAGGCAGATACGCAGTATTTT
CSASGGEKQADTQYF
>TRBD2|TRBV4-2|16|TRBJ2-7|.
TGTGCCAGCAGCCAAGAGCAAGCGGGAGGATTCTACGAGCAGTACTTC
CASSQEQAGGFYEQYF
>.|TRBV27|13|TRBJ2-5|.
TGTGCCAGCAGTTTCACCAGAAAAGAGACCCAGTACTTC
CASSFTRKETQYF
>TRBD1|TRBV19|13|TRBJ2-4|.
TGTGCCTCGACAGGGGTCTCCAAAAACATTCAGTACTTC
CASTGVSKNIQYF